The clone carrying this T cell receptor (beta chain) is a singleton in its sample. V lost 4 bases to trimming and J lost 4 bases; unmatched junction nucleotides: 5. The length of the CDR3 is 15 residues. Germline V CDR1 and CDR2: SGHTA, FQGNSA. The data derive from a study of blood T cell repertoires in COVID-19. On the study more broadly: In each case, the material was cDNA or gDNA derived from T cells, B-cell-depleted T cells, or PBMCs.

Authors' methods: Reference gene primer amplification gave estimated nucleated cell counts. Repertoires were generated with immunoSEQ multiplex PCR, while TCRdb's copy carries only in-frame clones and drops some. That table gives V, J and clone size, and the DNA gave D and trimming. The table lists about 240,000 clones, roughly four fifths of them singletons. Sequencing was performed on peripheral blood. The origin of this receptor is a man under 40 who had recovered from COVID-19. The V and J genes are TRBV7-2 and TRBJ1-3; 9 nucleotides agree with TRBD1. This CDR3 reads CASSSRTGVGNTIYF. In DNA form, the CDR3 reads TGTGCCAGCAGCTCCCGGACAGGGGTAGGAAACACCATATATTTT.